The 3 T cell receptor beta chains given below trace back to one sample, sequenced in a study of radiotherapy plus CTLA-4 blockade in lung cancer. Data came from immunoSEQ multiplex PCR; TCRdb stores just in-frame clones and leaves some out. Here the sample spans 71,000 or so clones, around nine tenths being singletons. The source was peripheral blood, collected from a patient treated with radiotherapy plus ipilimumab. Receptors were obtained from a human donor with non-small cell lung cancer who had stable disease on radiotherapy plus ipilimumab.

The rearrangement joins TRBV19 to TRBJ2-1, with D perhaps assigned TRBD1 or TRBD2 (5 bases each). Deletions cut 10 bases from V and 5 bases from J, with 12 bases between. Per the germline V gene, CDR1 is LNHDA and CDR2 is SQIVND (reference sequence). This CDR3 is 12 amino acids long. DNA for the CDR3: TGTGCCATTAGGGACCGGGACAATGAGCAGTTCTTC. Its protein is CAIRDRDNEQFF. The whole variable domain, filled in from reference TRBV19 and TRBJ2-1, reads DGGITQSPKYLFRKEGQNVTLSCEQNLNHDAMYWYRQDPGQGLRLIYYSQIVNDFQKGDIAEGYSVSREKKESFPLTVTSAQKNPTAFYLCAIRDRDNEQFFGPGTRLTVL.

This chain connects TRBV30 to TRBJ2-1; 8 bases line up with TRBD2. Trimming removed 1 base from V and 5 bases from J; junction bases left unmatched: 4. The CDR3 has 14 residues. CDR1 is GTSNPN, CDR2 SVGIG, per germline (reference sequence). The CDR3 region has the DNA TGTGCCTGGAGTGGGACGGGGGGGCACAATGAGCAGTTCTTC. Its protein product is CAWSGTGGHNEQFF.

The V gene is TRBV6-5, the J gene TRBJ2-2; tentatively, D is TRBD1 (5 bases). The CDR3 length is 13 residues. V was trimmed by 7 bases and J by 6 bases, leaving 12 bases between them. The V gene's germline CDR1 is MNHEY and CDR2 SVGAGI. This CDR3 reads CASKKVGAGELFF. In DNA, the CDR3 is TGTGCCAGCAAAAAAGTAGGGGCCGGGGAGCTGTTTTTT.